This record concerns one TCR beta chain sequence. Its cognate antigen is unknown. The data are from a study of CD8 T cells in ankylosing spondylitis. A quantitative 5'-RACE method, one with molecular barcodes, was used to make TCR beta libraries. TCRdb reprocessed the 5' RACE reads with MiXCR, giving one entry per CDR3 protein. The table shows 200,000 or so distinct CDR3 sequences, with 15% to 20% occurring only once. Study conclusions and caveats: A TCR beta motif made of fewer than 10 highly homologous variants seemed typical of ankylosing spondylitis blood. Enrichment of disease-linked clones was reportedly significant in matched ankylosing spondylitis synovial fluid.

Looked up from germline, CDR1 is SGHTA and CDR2 is FQGNSA. This CDR3 contains 15 residues. Trimming pared 4 bases from V and 5 bases from J, leaving 14 bases between. Sample: blood, either unsorted or a sorted T cell fraction (not recorded which). This chain connects TRBV7-2 to TRBJ2-2; D is ambiguous. The sequence was obtained from a male donor under 30 with ankylosing spondylitis or in good health (not recorded which). The DNA of the CDR3 is TGTGCCAGCAGCTCCGCCTTTCGGGCTACCGGGGAGCTGTTTTTT. Its translation is CASSSAFRATGELFF.